One TCR beta chain is described in this entry. The antigen remains undetermined. Generation of TCR beta libraries employed quantitative 5'-RACE incorporating molecular barcodes. Each CDR3 protein gets one entry after TCRdb re-called the 5' RACE reads with MiXCR. The sample lists around 390,000 distinct CDR3 sequences, around 22% occurring once. Trimming removed 6 bases from V and 4 bases from J, with 9 bases in between. CDR3 length: 12 residues. Germline lookup yields CDR1 DFQATT and CDR2 SNEGSKA (reference sequence). The sample originates from a study of CD8 T cells in ankylosing spondylitis. Broader study findings: Previous work reported some of these motif variants in the synovial fluid and blood of reactive arthritis. From matched ankylosing spondylitis synovial fluid, disease-linked clones were reportedly recovered at significantly enriched levels. Seemingly distinctive of ankylosing spondylitis blood was a TCR beta motif formed by eight highly homologous variants.

The source material was blood, either unsorted or a sorted T cell fraction (not recorded which). This receptor was identified in a male donor with ankylosing spondylitis. This chain uses TRBV20-1 with TRBJ1-4; no definite D call. CDR3 sequence (DNA): TGCAGTGCCCTCGCGGGTAATGAAAAACTGTTTTTT. It yields the protein CSALAGNEKLFF.